One and the same sample provided the 10 T cell receptor beta chains below, sequenced in a study of T cell repertoires in cytomegalovirus infection. TCRdb fed the reads into MiXCR, producing one record per CDR3 protein. Of around 100,000 distinct CDR3 sequences listed, about 30% are singletons. Antigens of these TCRs are unknown. The source material was CD8+ T cells from cultured PBMCs, sampled from culture after CMV antigen stimulation. These receptor sequences come from a human donor in good health (CMV status not recorded). Some clones in this sample may be carry-over from other donors' samples.

This chain joins TRBV7-3 and TRBJ1-2, with D possibly TRBD1 on 6 matching bases. CDR1 SGHTA and CDR2 FQGTGA come from the germline V gene. Trimming removed 2 bases from V and 6 bases from J, with 19 bases in between. The CDR3 is 16 residues long. The CDR3 is CASSLAPPGVRDGYTF. The CDR3 DNA reads TGTGCCAGCAGCTTAGCCCCACCAGGGGTACGGGATGGCTACACCTTC. The full variable domain, completed using reference TRBV7-3 and TRBJ1-2, is GAGVSQTPSNKVTEKGKYVELRCDPISGHTALYWYRQSLGQGPEFLIYFQGTGAADDSGLPNDRFFAVRPEGSVSTLKIQRTERGDSAVYLCASSLAPPGVRDGYTFGSGTRLTVV.

The chain couples TRBV5-6 to TRBJ2-3; 10 bases map to TRBD2. In germline, CDR1 is SGHDT, CDR2 YYEEEE. CDR3 length: 14 residues. With V trimmed by 6 bases and J by 4 bases, 5 bases remained unmatched. The DNA of the CDR3 is TGTGCCAGCACCTCAGCGGGGGGGGCAGATACGCAGTATTTT. Translating gives CASTSAGGADTQYF.

This clonotype was observed a handful of times. CDR3 sequence reads: CASSQDRAGENYGYTF. The CDR3 DNA follows: TGCGCCAGCAGCCAAGATCGGGCAGGGGAAAACTATGGCTACACCTTC. V gene TRBV4-1 combines with J gene TRBJ1-2; possible D gene TRBD1, 6 bases. The CDR3 is made up of 16 amino acids. The germline V and J ends were trimmed by 0 bases and 2 bases, with 13 bases remaining between them. The germline V gene has CDR1 MGHRA and CDR2 YSYEKL.

This clonotype has more than one count but fewer than ten. V and J are TRBV19 and TRBJ1-5; D is undetermined. CDR1 and CDR2 (germline): LNHDA, SQIVND (reference sequence). V lost 3 bases and J 1 base, leaving 13 bases between the germline ends. The CDR3 consists of 16 residues. The CDR3 region has the DNA TGTGCCAGTAGTATTTGGTTAGTAGGGAGCAATCAGCCCCAGCATTTT. Its translation: CASSIWLVGSNQPQHF.

This clonotype was recorded a few times. The V and J genes are TRBV6-4 and TRBJ2-3, with TRBD2 identical over 8 bases. The V gene end was trimmed by 2 bases and the J gene end by 4 bases; junction bases not matched to a gene: 5. The CDR3 runs 15 residues. Germline V gene lookup returns CDR1 MRHNA and CDR2 SNTAGT. CDR3: CASSDQAGESDTQYF. As DNA, the CDR3 is TGTGCCAGCAGTGACCAAGCGGGGGAATCAGATACGCAGTATTTT.

This clonotype came up a few times. The chain carries TRBV6-2 or TRBV6-3 and TRBJ1-2; 9 nucleotides align to TRBD1. The CDR3 length is 15 residues. The germline CDR1 and CDR2 sequences are MNHEY and SVGEGT. The J segment lost 5 bases and the V segment lost 5 bases, leaving 9 bases of the junction unmatched. CDR3 sequence: CASSLGQGLQYGYTF. The CDR3 DNA reads as TGTGCCAGCAGTCTCGGACAGGGGCTTCAATATGGCTACACCTTC.

In this sample, this clonotype turned up a few times. The gene calls are TRBV6-5 and TRBJ2-3, with D unclear. The germline V gene has CDR1 MNHEY and CDR2 SVGAGI. The CDR3 runs to 13 residues. V was clipped by 7 bases and J by 0 bases, with 8 bases between them. In nucleotides, the CDR3 is TGTGCCAGCATGCAGGATAGCACAGATACGCAGTATTTT. Amino acids: CASMQDSTDTQYF.

V and J are TRBV19 and TRBJ1-1; D is unresolved. Trimming removed 5 bases at V and 1 base at J, with 8 bases between. The CDR3 is made up of 13 amino acids. CDR1 and CDR2 (germline): LNHDA, SQIVND (reference sequence). CDR3: CASSGRKNTEAFF. CDR3 nucleotides: TGTGCCAGTAGTGGCAGAAAGAACACTGAAGCTTTCTTT.

This chain connects TRBV28 to TRBJ2-7; TRBD1 matches 7 bases. The CDR3 spans 16 residues. V shed 6 bases, J shed 2 bases, and the junction held 13 bases outside the gene matches. In germline, CDR1 is MDHEN, CDR2 SYDVKM. The CDR3 here is CASSYLSQGIAYEQYF. The CDR3 region has the DNA TGTGCCAGCAGCTACCTCTCACAGGGGATCGCCTACGAGCAGTACTTC. Full variable domain (rest looked up from reference TRBV28 and TRBJ2-7): DVKVTQSSRYLVKRTGEKVFLECVQDMDHENMFWYRQDPGLGLRLIYFSYDVKMKEKGDIPEGYSVSREKKERFSLILESASTNQTSMYLCASSYLSQGIAYEQYFGPGTRLTVT.

The rearrangement joins TRBV10-3 to TRBJ2-7, with 7 bases lining up with TRBD1. The V gene's germline CDR1 is ENHRY and CDR2 SYGVKD. This CDR3 has 15 amino acids. V gave up 5 bases and J gave up 0 bases; unmatched junction bases: 7. The CDR3 protein is CAISPEDRSSYEQYF. The CDR3 region has the DNA TGTGCCATCAGTCCTGAGGACAGGAGCTCCTACGAGCAGTACTTC.